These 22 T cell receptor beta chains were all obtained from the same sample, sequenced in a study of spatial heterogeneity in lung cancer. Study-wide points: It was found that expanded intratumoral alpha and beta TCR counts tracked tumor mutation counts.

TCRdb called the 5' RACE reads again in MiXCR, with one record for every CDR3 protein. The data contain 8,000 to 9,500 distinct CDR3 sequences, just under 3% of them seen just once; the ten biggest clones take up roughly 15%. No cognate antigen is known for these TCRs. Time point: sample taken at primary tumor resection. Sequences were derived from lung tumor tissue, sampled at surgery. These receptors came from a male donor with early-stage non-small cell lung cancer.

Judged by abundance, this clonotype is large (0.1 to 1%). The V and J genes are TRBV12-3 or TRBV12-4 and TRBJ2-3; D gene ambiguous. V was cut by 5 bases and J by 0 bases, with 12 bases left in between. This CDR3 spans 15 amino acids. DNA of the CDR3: TGTGCCAGCAGTATAGGAACCGCTAGCACAGATACGCAGTATTTT. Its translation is CASSIGTASTDTQYF.

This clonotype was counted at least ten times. The CDR3 reads CSASQGELGPYQPQHF. CDR3 DNA sequence: TGCAGTGCTAGCCAAGGGGAACTAGGTCCCTATCAGCCCCAGCATTTT. This chain uses TRBV20-1 with TRBJ1-5; weak D call: TRBD1 (5 bases). Trimming left V 3 bases short and J 5 bases short, with 20 bases between. Per germline, CDR1 DFQATT and CDR2 SNEGSKA (reference sequence). This CDR3 is 16 amino acids long.

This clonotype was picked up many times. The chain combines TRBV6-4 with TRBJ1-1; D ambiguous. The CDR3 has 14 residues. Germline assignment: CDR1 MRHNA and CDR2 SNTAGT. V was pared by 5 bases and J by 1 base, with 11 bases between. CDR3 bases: TGTGCCAGCAGTCCAGCTCCAGGGAACACTGAAGCTTTCTTT. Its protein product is CASSPAPGNTEAFF.

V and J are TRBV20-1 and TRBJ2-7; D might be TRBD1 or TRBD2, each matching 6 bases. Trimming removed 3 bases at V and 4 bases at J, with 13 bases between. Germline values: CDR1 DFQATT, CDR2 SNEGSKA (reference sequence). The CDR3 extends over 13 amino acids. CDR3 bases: TGCAGTGCTAGCGGGGGCCAAGGGTACGAGCAGTACTTC. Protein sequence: CSASGGQGYEQYF.

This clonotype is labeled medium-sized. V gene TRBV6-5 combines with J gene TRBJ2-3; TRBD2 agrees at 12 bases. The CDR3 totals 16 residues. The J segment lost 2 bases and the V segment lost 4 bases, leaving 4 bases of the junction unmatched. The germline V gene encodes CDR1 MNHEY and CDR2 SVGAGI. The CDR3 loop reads CASSSSGGAITDTQYF. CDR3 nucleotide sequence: TGTGCCAGCAGTTCTAGCGGGGGGGCTATCACAGATACGCAGTATTTT.

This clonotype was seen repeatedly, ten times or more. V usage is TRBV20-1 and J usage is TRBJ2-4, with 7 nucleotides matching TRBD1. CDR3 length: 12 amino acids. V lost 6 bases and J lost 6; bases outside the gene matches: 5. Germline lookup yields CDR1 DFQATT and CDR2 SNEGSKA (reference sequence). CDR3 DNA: TGCAGTGCCCCGGGACAGACAAACATTCAGTACTTC. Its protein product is CSAPGQTNIQYF.

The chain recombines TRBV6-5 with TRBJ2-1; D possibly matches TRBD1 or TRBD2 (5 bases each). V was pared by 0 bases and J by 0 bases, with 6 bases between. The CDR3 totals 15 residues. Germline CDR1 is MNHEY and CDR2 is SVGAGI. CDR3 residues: CASSYSGTSYNEQFF. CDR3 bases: TGTGCCAGCAGTTACTCGGGGACCTCCTACAATGAGCAGTTCTTC.

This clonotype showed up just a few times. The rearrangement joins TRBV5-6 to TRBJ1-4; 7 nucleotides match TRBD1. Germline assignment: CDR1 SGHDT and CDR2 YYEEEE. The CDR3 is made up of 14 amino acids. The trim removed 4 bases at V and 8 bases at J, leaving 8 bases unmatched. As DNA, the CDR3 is TGTGCCAGCAGCAGTAGGGGGCATGAGGAAAAACTGTTTTTT. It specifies CASSSRGHEEKLFF.

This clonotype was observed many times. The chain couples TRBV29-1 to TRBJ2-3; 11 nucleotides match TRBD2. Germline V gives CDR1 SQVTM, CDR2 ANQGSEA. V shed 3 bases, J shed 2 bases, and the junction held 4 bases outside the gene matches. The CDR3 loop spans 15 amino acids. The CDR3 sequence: CSVDTSGGNTDTQYF. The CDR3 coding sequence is TGCAGCGTTGATACTAGCGGGGGTAACACAGATACGCAGTATTTT.

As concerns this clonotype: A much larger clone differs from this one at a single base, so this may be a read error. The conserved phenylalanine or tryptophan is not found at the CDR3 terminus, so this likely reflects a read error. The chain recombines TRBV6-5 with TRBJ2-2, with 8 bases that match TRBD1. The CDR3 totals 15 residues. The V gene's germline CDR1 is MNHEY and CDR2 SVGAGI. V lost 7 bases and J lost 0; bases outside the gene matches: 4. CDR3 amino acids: CASTVTGANTGELFS. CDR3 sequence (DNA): TGTGCCAGCACCGTGACAGGGGCGAACACCGGGGAGCTGTTTTCT.

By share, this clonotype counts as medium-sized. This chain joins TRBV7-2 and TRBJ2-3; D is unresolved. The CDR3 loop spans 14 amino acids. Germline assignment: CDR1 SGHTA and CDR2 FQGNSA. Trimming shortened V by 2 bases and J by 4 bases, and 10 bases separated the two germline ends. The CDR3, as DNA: TGTGCCAGCAGCTTAAAGCGTTCCCCAGATACGCAGTATTTT. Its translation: CASSLKRSPDTQYF.

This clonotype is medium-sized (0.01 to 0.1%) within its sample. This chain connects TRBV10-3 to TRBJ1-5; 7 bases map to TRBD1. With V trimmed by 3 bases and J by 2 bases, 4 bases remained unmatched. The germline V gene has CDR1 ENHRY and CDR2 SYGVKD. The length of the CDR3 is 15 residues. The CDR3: CAISEGGVGNQPQHF. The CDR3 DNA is TGTGCCATCAGTGAAGGGGGCGTGGGCAATCAGCCCCAGCATTTT.

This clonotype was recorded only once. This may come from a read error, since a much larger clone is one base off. The CDR3 spells CASSEGSSPTGGLFF. The DNA of the CDR3 is TGTGCCAGCAGTGAAGGGTCTAGTCCCACCGGGGGGCTGTTTTTT. The chain carries TRBV2 and TRBJ2-2; D perhaps matches TRBD2 (6 bases). CDR1 SNHLY and CDR2 FYNNEI come from the germline V gene. The CDR3 spans 15 residues.

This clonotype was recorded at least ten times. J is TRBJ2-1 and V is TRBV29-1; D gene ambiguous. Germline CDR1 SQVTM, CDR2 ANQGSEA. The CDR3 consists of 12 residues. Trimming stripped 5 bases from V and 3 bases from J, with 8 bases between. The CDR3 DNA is TGCAGCGTTAGAACAGACTACAATGAGCAGTTCTTC. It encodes CSVRTDYNEQFF.

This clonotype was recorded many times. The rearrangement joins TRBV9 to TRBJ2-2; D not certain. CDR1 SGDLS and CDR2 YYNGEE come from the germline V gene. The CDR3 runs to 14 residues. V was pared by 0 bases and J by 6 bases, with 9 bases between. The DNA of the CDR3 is TGTGCCAGCAGCGTAGCTATCCTAGCCGGGGAGCTGTTTTTT. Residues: CASSVAILAGELFF.

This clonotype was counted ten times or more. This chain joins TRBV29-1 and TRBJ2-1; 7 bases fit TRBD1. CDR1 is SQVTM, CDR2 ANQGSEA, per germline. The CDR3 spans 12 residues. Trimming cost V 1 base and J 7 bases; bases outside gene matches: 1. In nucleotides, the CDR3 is TGCAGCGTTGAAGCGACAGGGAATGAGCAGTTCTTC. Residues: CSVEATGNEQFF.

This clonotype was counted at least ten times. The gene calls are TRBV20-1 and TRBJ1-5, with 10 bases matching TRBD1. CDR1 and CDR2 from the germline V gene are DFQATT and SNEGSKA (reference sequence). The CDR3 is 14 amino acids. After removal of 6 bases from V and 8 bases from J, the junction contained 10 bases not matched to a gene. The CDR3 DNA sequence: TGCAGTGCCCGACAGGGGGCCATTTTTAAGCCCCAGCATTTT. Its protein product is CSARQGAIFKPQHF.

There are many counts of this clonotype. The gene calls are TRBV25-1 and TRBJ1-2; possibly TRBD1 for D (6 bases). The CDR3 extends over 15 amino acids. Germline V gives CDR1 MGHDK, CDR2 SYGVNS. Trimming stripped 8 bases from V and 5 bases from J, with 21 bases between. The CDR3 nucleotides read TGTGCCAGCGGTTCGGGGACCCCAGGGACATATGGCTACACCTTC. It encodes CASGSGTPGTYGYTF.

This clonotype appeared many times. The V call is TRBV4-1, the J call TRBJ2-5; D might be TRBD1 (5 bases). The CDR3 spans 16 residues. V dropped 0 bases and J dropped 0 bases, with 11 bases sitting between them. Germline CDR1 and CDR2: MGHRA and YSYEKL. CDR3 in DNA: TGCGCCAGCAGCCAAGATGACAGAGTAAACCAAGAGACCCAGTACTTC. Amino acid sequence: CASSQDDRVNQETQYF.

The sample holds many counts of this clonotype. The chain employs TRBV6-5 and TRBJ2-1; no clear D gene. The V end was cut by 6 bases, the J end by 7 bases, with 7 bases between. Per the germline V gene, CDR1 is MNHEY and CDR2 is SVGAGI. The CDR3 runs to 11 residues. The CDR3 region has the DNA TGTGCCAGCAGGAGCTGGAATGAGCAGTTCTTC. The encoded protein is CASRSWNEQFF.

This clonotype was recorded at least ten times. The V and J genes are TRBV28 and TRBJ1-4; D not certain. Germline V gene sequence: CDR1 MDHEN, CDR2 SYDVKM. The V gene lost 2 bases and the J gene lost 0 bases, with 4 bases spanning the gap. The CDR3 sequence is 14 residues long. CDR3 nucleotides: TGTGCCAGCAGTTTAGGTGCAACTAATGAAAAACTGTTTTTT. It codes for CASSLGATNEKLFF.

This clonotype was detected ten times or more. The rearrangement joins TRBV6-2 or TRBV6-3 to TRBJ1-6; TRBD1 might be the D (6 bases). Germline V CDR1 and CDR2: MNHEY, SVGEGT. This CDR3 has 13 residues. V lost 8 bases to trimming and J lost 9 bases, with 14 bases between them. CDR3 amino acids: CASEGEISSPLHF. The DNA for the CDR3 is TGTGCCAGCGAGGGGGAAATCAGTTCACCCCTCCACTTT.